The clone carrying this T cell receptor (beta chain) was seen a handful of times. Trimming cost V 5 bases and J 5 bases, with 18 bases left between them. There are 15 residues in the CDR3. Germline loops: CDR1 MGHDK, CDR2 SYGVNS. In TCRdb, the 5' RACE reads were re-called with MiXCR into one record per CDR3 protein. The sample has some 70,000 distinct CDR3 sequences, less than 20% seen once; the top ten hold around 1.4%. The sample comes from a study of HIV-infected patients and healthy controls. Sequenced input: CD4+ T cells from blood. The clonotype comes from a human donor in good health. The rearrangement joins TRBV25-1 to TRBJ1-2; possibly TRBD1 for D (6 bases). DNA for the CDR3: TGTGCCAGCAGTACCCACTCTGGGCAGGGGTATGGCTACACCTTC. Protein: CASSTHSGQGYGYTF.